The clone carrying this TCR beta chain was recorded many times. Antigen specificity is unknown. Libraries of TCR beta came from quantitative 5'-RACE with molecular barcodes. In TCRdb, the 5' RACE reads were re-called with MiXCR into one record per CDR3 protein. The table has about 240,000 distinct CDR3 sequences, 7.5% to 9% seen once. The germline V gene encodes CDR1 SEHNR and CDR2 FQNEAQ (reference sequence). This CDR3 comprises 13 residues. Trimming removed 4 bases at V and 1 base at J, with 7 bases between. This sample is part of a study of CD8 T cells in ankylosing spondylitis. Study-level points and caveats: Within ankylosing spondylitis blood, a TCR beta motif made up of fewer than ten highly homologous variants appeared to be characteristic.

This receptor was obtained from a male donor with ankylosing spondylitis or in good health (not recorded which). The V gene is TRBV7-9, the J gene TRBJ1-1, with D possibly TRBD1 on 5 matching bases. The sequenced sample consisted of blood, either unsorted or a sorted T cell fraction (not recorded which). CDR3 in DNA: TGTGCCAGCAGCTCGGGACCGAACACTGAAGCTTTCTTT. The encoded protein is CASSSGPNTEAFF.